These 9 T cell receptor beta chains were all obtained from the same sample, sequenced in a study of T cells in Graves' hyperthyroidism and ophthalmopathy. TCR beta CDR3 regions were amplified from RNA. In the first-round RT-PCR of the TCR CDR3, the HTBI primer set was used. TCRdb recomputed calls from the multiplex PCR reads with MiXCR, one row per CDR3 protein. The sample contains some 770,000 distinct CDR3 sequences, roughly 17% of which appear only once. Sequencing was carried out using blood. The receptors originated from a man aged 18 to 30 with Graves' hyperthyroidism.

The V gene is TRBV10-3, the J gene TRBJ2-7; no definite D call. The germline V gene encodes CDR1 ENHRY and CDR2 SYGVKD. V was shortened by 7 bases and J by 0 bases, with 10 bases between the two germline ends. There are 13 residues in the CDR3. The CDR3 spells CAITDMASYEQYF. CDR3 DNA: TGTGCCATCACCGATATGGCCTCCTACGAGCAGTACTTC.

The chain couples TRBV20-1 to TRBJ1-2, with a possible D match to TRBD1 (5 bases). Germline V gene data show CDR1 as DFQATT and CDR2 as SNEGSKA (reference sequence). V was clipped by 2 bases and J by 5 bases, with 12 bases between them. This CDR3 is built from 13 residues. CDR3 in DNA: TGCAGTGCTAGATTTCAGGGAGAATATGGCTACACCTTC. It is translated as CSARFQGEYGYTF.

This rearrangement joins TRBV20-1 to TRBJ2-1; D remains ambiguous. This CDR3 is built from 10 residues. CDR1 DFQATT and CDR2 SNEGSKA come from the germline V gene (reference sequence). The V end was cut by 6 bases, the J end by 5 bases, with 5 bases between. This CDR3 reads CSAADNEQFF. For the CDR3, the DNA is TGCAGTGCGGCCGACAATGAGCAGTTCTTC.

This clonotype was observed a few times. The rearrangement joins TRBV5-1 to TRBJ1-6; D gene ambiguous. The germline V and J ends were trimmed by 4 bases and 7 bases, with 18 bases remaining between them. The CDR3 has 16 residues. Per the germline V gene, CDR1 is SGHRS and CDR2 is YFSETQ. Here the CDR3 reads CASSPRPERKNSPLHF. CDR3 nucleotide sequence: TGCGCCAGCAGCCCCCGACCGGAGCGGAAAAATTCACCCCTCCACTTT.

This clonotype was detected many times. This chain links TRBV28 with TRBJ1-1; TRBD1 matches 8 bases. V gave up 4 bases and J gave up 3 bases; unmatched junction bases: 4. Germline-derived CDR1 and CDR2 are MDHEN and SYDVKM. The CDR3 is 14 residues long. CDR3: CASSWLQGDTEAFF. CDR3 DNA: TGTGCCAGCAGTTGGCTACAGGGGGACACTGAAGCTTTCTTT.

At least ten counts were recorded for this clonotype. The chain has TRBV30 and TRBJ1-1, with D possibly matching TRBD1 (6 bases). V was shortened by 2 bases and J by 2 bases, with 12 bases between the two germline ends. This CDR3 is 14 amino acids long. CDR1 GTSNPN and CDR2 SVGIG come from the germline V gene (reference sequence). This CDR3 is CAWSFRGFNTEAFF. The CDR3 DNA sequence: TGTGCCTGGAGTTTCAGGGGTTTCAACACTGAAGCTTTCTTT.

There are a few counts of this clonotype. J is TRBJ2-1 and V is TRBV5-6; no clear D gene. This CDR3 spans 11 amino acids. Germline loops: CDR1 SGHDT, CDR2 YYEEEE. Trimming cost V 0 bases and J 12 bases, with 7 bases left between them. CDR3 nucleotide sequence: TGTGCCAGCAGCTTGGGCATATTGCAGTTCTTC. Its protein is CASSLGILQFF. Based on the CDR3 plus reference TRBV5-6 and TRBJ2-1, the full variable domain is DAGVTQSPTHLIKTRGQQVTLRCSPKSGHDTVSWYQQALGQGPQFIFQYYEEEERQRGNFPDRFSGHQFPNYSSELNVNALLLGDSALYLCASSLGILQFFGPGTRLTVL.

This clonotype was seen a few times. This sequence joins TRBV7-9 and TRBJ2-3; 11 bases agree with TRBD2. CDR1 SEHNR and CDR2 FQNEAQ come from the germline V gene (reference sequence). V was clipped by 3 bases and J by 5 bases; unmatched bases: 4. This CDR3 is built from 15 residues. CDR3 residues: CASSFPTSGIDTQYF. The DNA of the CDR3 is TGTGCCAGCAGCTTCCCGACTAGCGGGATAGATACGCAGTATTTT. Variable domain in full (rest from reference TRBV7-9 and TRBJ2-3): DTGVSQNPRHKITKRGQNVTFRCDPISEHNRLYWYRQTLGQGPEFLTYFQNEAQLEKSRLLSDRFSAERPKGSFSTLEIQRTEQGDSAMYLCASSFPTSGIDTQYFGPGTRLTVL.

The V call is TRBV28, the J call TRBJ2-5; D uncertain. The V end lost 10 bases, the J end lost 10 bases, and 19 bases lay between the germline ends. Germline V gene sequence: CDR1 MDHEN, CDR2 SYDVKM. The CDR3 spans 12 residues. The CDR3 nucleotides read TGTGCCACCACTCCCACCCCCCACCACCAGTACTTC. Protein sequence: CATTPTPHHQYF.